These 30 T cell receptor beta chains share one sample of origin, sequenced in a study of blood T cell repertoires in COVID-19. The table came from immunoSEQ multiplex PCR; TCRdb's copy has only in-frame clones and leaves some out. The table lists some 340,000 clones, 85% to 95% of them singletons. Sequencing was carried out using PBMCs or T cells enriched from blood (not recorded which). The source is a woman between 25 and 40 years old who had been exposed to COVID-19.

This CDR3 reads CASRFRGLGTEAFF. The CDR3 region has the DNA TGCGCCAGCCGGTTCAGGGGGTTGGGCACTGAAGCTTTCTTT. This chain connects TRBV10-1 to TRBJ1-1; 7 positions agree with TRBD1. This CDR3 contains 14 residues. The V segment lost 8 bases and the J segment 4 bases; nucleotides outside the gene matches: 10. Germline V gene data show CDR1 as WNHNN and CDR2 as SYGVQD (reference sequence).

The gene calls are TRBV9 and TRBJ2-7; 8 bases map to TRBD2. The CDR3 consists of 15 residues. The germline gives CDR1 SGDLS, CDR2 YYNGEE. Trimming cost V 4 bases and J 5 bases; bases outside gene matches: 11. The CDR3 nucleotides are TGTGCCAGCAGCTTTCGCGGGACTAGAGGAGACGAGCAGTACTTC. Translating gives CASSFRGTRGDEQYF.

The CDR3, as DNA: TGTGCCAGCAGTCTTACTAGCGATAGCTCCTACGAGCAGTACTTC. Its protein product is CASSLTSDSSYEQYF. The V gene is TRBV2, the J gene TRBJ2-7, with 7 nucleotides matching TRBD2. CDR3 length: 15 residues. The J segment lost 0 bases and the V segment lost 5 bases, leaving 7 bases of the junction unmatched. The V gene's germline CDR1 is SNHLY and CDR2 FYNNEI.

The chain carries TRBV10-2 and TRBJ1-2, with 7 bases lining up with TRBD1. V lost 2 bases and J lost 0; bases outside the gene matches: 9. CDR1 and CDR2 (germline): WSHSY, SAAADI. This CDR3 spans 17 amino acids. The CDR3 DNA follows: TGCGCCAGCAGTGAGGTCGAGACAGGGCTAGCTAACTATGGCTACACCTTC. This sequence encodes CASSEVETGLANYGYTF.

The chain recombines TRBV7-2 with TRBJ2-7, with TRBD2 matching 10 bases. Germline V gene lookup returns CDR1 SGHTA and CDR2 FQGNSA. The CDR3 is made up of 14 amino acids. V lost 5 bases to trimming and J lost 3 bases; unmatched junction nucleotides: 4. The CDR3 DNA follows: TGTGCCAGCAGCCCAGGACTAGCGGACTACGAGCAGTACTTC. Its translation: CASSPGLADYEQYF.

This sequence joins TRBV19 and TRBJ1-2; 9 bases line up with TRBD1. CDR1 and CDR2 from the germline V gene are LNHDA and SQIVND (reference sequence). This CDR3 contains 16 residues. V dropped 5 bases and J dropped 4; count of bases not matched to a gene: 11. In nucleotides, the CDR3 is TGTGCCAGTAGTGTCGACGGGACAGGGCATCCCTATGGCTACACCTTC. This sequence encodes CASSVDGTGHPYGYTF.

The CDR3 DNA is TGTGCCAGCAGCCAAGATCCAGGGGTGCCGTTTTTT. Its protein product is CASSQDPGVPFF. This sequence joins TRBV3-1 (or the pseudogene TRBV3-2) and TRBJ1-4; maybe TRBD1 (6 bases). V was clipped by 0 bases and J by 16 bases, with 12 bases between them. CDR3 length: 12 residues. The germline CDR1 and CDR2 sequences are LGHDT and YNNKEL (reference sequence).

Points on this clone: The same CDR3 can be traced to other DNA sequences in this sample. The chain couples TRBV6-1 to TRBJ1-5; a possible D gene is TRBD1 (5 bases). With 0 bases removed from V and 7 bases from J, the gap between germline ends came to 10 bases. Germline-derived CDR1 and CDR2 are MNHNS and SASEGT. The CDR3 has 14 amino acids. CDR3 nucleotide sequence: TGTGCCAGCAGTGAAGCAGGGGCCGGCCAGCCCCAGCATTTT. It yields the protein CASSEAGAGQPQHF.

Only one count was recorded for this clone. J is TRBJ2-5 and V is TRBV27; TRBD2 matches 9 bases. The CDR3 has 14 residues. V shed 2 bases and J 6 bases; nucleotides not matched to a gene: 4. Looked up from germline, CDR1 is MNHEY and CDR2 is SMNVEV (reference sequence). CDR3 residues: CASSLRGGAQTQYF. CDR3 in DNA: TGTGCCAGCAGTTTACGCGGGGGGGCGCAGACCCAGTACTTC.

V gene TRBV7-8 combines with J gene TRBJ1-6, with 8 bases that match TRBD1. Germline V lookup: CDR1 SGHVS, CDR2 FQNEAQ. The CDR3 length is 17 residues. V dropped 6 bases and J dropped 10; count of bases not matched to a gene: 17. CDR3 in DNA: TGTGCCAGCAGTTCTCCATCCTTCGGACAGGGAGGGTCACCCCTCCACTTT. Its protein is CASSSPSFGQGGSPLHF.

The genes are TRBV15 and TRBJ1-2; 8 bases fit TRBD1. This CDR3 is 17 amino acids long. From germline, CDR1 is LNHNV and CDR2 YYDKDF (reference sequence). J was trimmed by 8 bases and V by 0 bases; bases with no gene match: 14. CDR3 sequence (DNA): TGTGCCACCAGCAGAGACCTGCCAACAGGGGGAGGTTTCGGCTACACCTTC. Its translation: CATSRDLPTGGGFGYTF.

This clone has just one count. V and J are TRBV15 and TRBJ1-4; 7 nucleotides align to TRBD1. The V gene's germline CDR1 is LNHNV and CDR2 YYDKDF (reference sequence). The CDR3 contains 15 residues. Unmatched junction bases numbered 3, after V lost 5 bases and J lost 0 bases. Written as DNA, the CDR3 is TGTGCCACCAGCGCCGGGACAGCAACTAATGAAAAACTGTTTTTT. This gives the protein CATSAGTATNEKLFF.

The sample holds one count of this clone. The rearrangement links TRBV13 to TRBJ1-2, with D possibly being TRBD1 (6 bases). CDR3 size: 14 residues. Per germline, CDR1 PRHDT and CDR2 FYEKMQ (reference sequence). Trimming left V 2 bases short and J 8 bases short, with 15 bases between. The CDR3 bases are TGTGCCAGCAGCTTAAACCCCACCAGGGGCGGCTACACCTTC. It yields the protein CASSLNPTRGGYTF. The full variable domain, in which reference TRBV13 and TRBJ1-2 provide the parts outside the CDR3, is AAGVIQSPRHLIKEKRETATLKCYPIPRHDTVYWYQQGPGQDPQFLISFYEKMQSDKGSIPDRFSAQQFSDYHSELNMSSLELGDSALYFCASSLNPTRGGYTFGSGTRLTVV.

The sample holds one count of this clone. This rearrangement joins TRBV18 to TRBJ2-7, with D possibly TRBD1 on 5 matching bases. The V end lost 0 bases, the J end lost 2 bases, and 14 bases lay between the germline ends. Germline-derived CDR1 and CDR2 are KGHSH and LQKENI. The CDR3 is 16 amino acids. CDR3 DNA: TGTGCCAGCTCACCACCATTAGGGCAGGGAACCTACGAGCAGTACTTC. Its translation is CASSPPLGQGTYEQYF.

CDR3 DNA sequence: TGCAGCGCCGCGCCCCCAGGCAGAGTAAATGAAAAACTGTTTTTT. This gives the protein CSAAPPGRVNEKLFF. The chain joins TRBV29-1 to TRBJ1-4, with D hard to call. Germline CDR1 SQVTM, CDR2 ANQGSEA. The CDR3 loop spans 15 amino acids. With 7 bases removed from V and 5 bases from J, the gap between germline ends came to 20 bases.

The chain carries TRBV4-3 and TRBJ2-1; 7 bases align to TRBD2. This CDR3 is built from 17 residues. Germline CDR1 is LGHNA and CDR2 is YSLEER. V gave up 2 bases and J gave up 5 bases; unmatched junction bases: 12. CDR3 loop: CASSQTRSLAGDNEQFF. DNA of the CDR3: TGCGCCAGCAGCCAAACTCGATCTTTAGCGGGTGACAATGAGCAGTTCTTC.

The chain has TRBV30 and TRBJ1-1; TRBD1 is a possible D gene (6 bases). The CDR3 length is 16 residues. Germline V gives CDR1 GTSNPN, CDR2 SVGIG (reference sequence). V shed 0 bases and J shed 0 bases, with 14 bases lying between them. The CDR3, as DNA: TGTGCCTGGAGTGTATCAGGGGCAGGATTGAACACTGAAGCTTTCTTT. Amino acids: CAWSVSGAGLNTEAFF.

This clone was seen only once. This sequence joins TRBV7-2 and TRBJ1-2; 8 bases are a match to TRBD1. CDR3 size: 16 residues. With V trimmed by 1 base and J by 6 bases, 10 bases remained unmatched. CDR1 is SGHTA, CDR2 FQGNSA, per germline. The CDR3 sequence: CASSLVINSRGHGYTF. The CDR3 DNA reads TGTGCCAGCAGCTTAGTTATTAATTCCAGGGGGCATGGCTACACCTTC.

The chain employs TRBV4-2 and TRBJ2-5, with TRBD2 matching over 11 bases. J gave up 5 bases and V 0 bases, and 11 bases lay outside the gene matches. The germline CDR1 and CDR2 sequences are LGHNA and YNFKEQ. The CDR3 is 18 amino acids. In DNA form, the CDR3 reads TGTGCCAGCAGCCAAGAAGGTATAGCGGGGGGGCTCGAGGAGACCCAGTACTTC. Its translation: CASSQEGIAGGLEETQYF.

The count of this clone is one. V gene TRBV5-4 combines with J gene TRBJ1-1; D not certain. V shed 6 bases and J shed 3 bases, with 15 bases lying between them. Germline loops: CDR1 SGHNT, CDR2 YYREEE (reference sequence). The CDR3 totals 14 residues. The CDR3 DNA follows: TGTGCCAGCACCGGAGAGGGAGAGGACACTGAAGCTTTCTTT. Translation: CASTGEGEDTEAFF.

V is TRBV7-2 and J is TRBJ2-2; the D is unclear. This CDR3 is 15 amino acids long. Trimming pared 5 bases from V and 7 bases from J, leaving 17 bases between. The germline V gene has CDR1 SGHTA and CDR2 FQGNSA. The CDR3: CASSQTSGFGGELFF. Written as DNA, the CDR3 is TGTGCCAGCAGCCAGACCTCAGGATTTGGCGGGGAGCTGTTTTTT.

This sequence joins TRBV6-5 and TRBJ1-6, with no clear D. Germline V gene lookup returns CDR1 MNHEY and CDR2 SVGAGI. The CDR3 sequence is 13 residues long. V was clipped by 5 bases and J by 13 bases, with 15 bases between them. CDR3 amino acids: CASSPGKGFPLHF. The DNA for the CDR3 is TGTGCCAGCAGTCCGGGGAAGGGTTTCCCCCTCCACTTT.

The genes are TRBV6-2 or TRBV6-3 and TRBJ1-2; the D gene is possibly TRBD1 (6 bases). Trimming removed 2 bases from V and 5 bases from J, with 12 bases in between. CDR3 length: 14 residues. Germline CDR1 and CDR2: MNHEY and SVGEGT. The CDR3 DNA is TGTGCCAGCAGTTACCAGGCAGGGACATATGGCTACACCTTC. Amino acid sequence: CASSYQAGTYGYTF.

The rearrangement joins TRBV4-1 to TRBJ1-5, with D perhaps TRBD1 (5 bases). CDR1 is MGHRA, CDR2 YSYEKL, per germline. Trimming removed 2 bases from V and 6 bases from J, with 14 bases in between. There are 15 residues in the CDR3. The CDR3 region is CASSQQGANSQPQHF. Here the CDR3 DNA reads TGCGCCAGCAGCCAACAGGGCGCAAATAGTCAGCCCCAGCATTTT.

CDR3 sequence (DNA): TGTGCCATCAGTCCCGACAGGGACCGGGGCACCATATATTTT. Protein: CAISPDRDRGTIYF. The chain links TRBV10-3 to TRBJ1-3; 7 bases are a match to TRBD1. Trimming cost V 5 bases and J 9 bases; bases outside gene matches: 10. The germline gives CDR1 ENHRY, CDR2 SYGVKD. The CDR3 runs to 14 residues.

V and J are TRBV7-8 and TRBJ2-2; 7 nucleotides match TRBD1. Germline-derived CDR1 and CDR2 are SGHVS and FQNEAQ. This CDR3 is built from 16 residues. The trim removed 0 bases at V and 4 bases at J, leaving 5 bases unmatched. Written as DNA, the CDR3 is TGTGCCAGCAGCTTAGCCGACAGGGTGGGCACCGGGGAGCTGTTTTTT. This codes for CASSLADRVGTGELFF.

The chain carries TRBV3-1 (or the pseudogene TRBV3-2) and TRBJ2-1, with D perhaps matching TRBD2 (6 bases). The CDR3 is 16 residues long. V gave up 0 bases and J gave up 7 bases, with 16 bases separating them. Germline values: CDR1 LGHDT, CDR2 YNNKEL (reference sequence). The CDR3, as DNA: TGTGCCAGCAGCCAAGATGGAGCGGGTGACGGGAATGAGCAGTTCTTC. Its protein product is CASSQDGAGDGNEQFF.

The V and J genes are TRBV19 and TRBJ1-6; a possible D gene is TRBD1 (5 bases). V lost 9 bases and J lost 7, with 19 bases in between. CDR3 length: 15 amino acids. Germline CDR1 LNHDA, CDR2 SQIVND (reference sequence). In DNA form, the CDR3 reads TGTGCCAGCAGTCGGGGAGGGGATTTCAATTCACCCCTCCACTTT. Translated, it gives CASSRGGDFNSPLHF. Based on the CDR3 plus reference TRBV19 and TRBJ1-6, the full variable domain is DGGITQSPKYLFRKEGQNVTLSCEQNLNHDAMYWYRQDPGQGLRLIYYSQIVNDFQKGDIAEGYSVSREKKESFPLTVTSAQKNPTAFYLCASSRGGDFNSPLHFGNGTRLTVT.

The chain employs TRBV7-7 and TRBJ2-2; 9 bases line up with TRBD1. V lost 5 bases to trimming and J lost 5 bases; unmatched junction nucleotides: 12. This CDR3 region has 17 residues. CDR1 SSHAT and CDR2 FNYEAQ come from the germline V gene (reference sequence). The CDR3 protein is CASSKSLQGAGTGELFF. CDR3 sequence (DNA): TGTGCCAGCAGCAAATCCTTACAGGGGGCGGGGACCGGGGAGCTGTTTTTT.

The table lists this clone with a few counts. J is TRBJ1-1 and V is TRBV19, with D tentatively TRBD1 (6 bases). This CDR3 is built from 14 residues. The ends were cut back, 6 bases at V and 1 base at J, with 12 bases in the middle. Germline V gives CDR1 LNHDA, CDR2 SQIVND (reference sequence). The CDR3 region is CASRSYRANTEAFF. Here the CDR3 DNA reads TGTGCCAGTAGATCATACAGGGCGAACACTGAAGCTTTCTTT.